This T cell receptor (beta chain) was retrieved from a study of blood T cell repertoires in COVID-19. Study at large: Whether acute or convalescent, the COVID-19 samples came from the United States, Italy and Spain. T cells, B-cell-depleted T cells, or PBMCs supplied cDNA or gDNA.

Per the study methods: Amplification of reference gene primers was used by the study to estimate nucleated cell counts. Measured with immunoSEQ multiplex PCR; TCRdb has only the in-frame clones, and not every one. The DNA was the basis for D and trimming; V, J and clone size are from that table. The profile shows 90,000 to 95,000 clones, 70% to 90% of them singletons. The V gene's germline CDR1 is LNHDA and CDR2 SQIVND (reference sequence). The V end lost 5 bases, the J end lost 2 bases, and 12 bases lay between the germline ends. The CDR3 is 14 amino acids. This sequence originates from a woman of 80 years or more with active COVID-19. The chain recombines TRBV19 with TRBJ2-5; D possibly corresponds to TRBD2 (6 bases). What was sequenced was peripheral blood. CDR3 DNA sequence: TGTGCCAGTAGTCCTCTCGGGGGACAAGAGACCCAGTACTTC. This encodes CASSPLGGQETQYF.